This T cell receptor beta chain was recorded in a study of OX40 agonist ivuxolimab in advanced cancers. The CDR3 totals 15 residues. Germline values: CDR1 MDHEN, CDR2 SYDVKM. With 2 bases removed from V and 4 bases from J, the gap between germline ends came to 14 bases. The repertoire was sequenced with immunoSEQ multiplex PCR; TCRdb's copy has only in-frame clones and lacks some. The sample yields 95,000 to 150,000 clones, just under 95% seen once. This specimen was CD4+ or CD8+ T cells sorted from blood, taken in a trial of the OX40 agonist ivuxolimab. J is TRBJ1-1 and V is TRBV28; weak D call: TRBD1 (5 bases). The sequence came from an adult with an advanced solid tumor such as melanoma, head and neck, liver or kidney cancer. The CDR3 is CASSLPGVGLTEAFF. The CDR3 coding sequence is TGTGCCAGCAGTTTACCGGGGGTCGGGCTCACTGAAGCTTTCTTT.